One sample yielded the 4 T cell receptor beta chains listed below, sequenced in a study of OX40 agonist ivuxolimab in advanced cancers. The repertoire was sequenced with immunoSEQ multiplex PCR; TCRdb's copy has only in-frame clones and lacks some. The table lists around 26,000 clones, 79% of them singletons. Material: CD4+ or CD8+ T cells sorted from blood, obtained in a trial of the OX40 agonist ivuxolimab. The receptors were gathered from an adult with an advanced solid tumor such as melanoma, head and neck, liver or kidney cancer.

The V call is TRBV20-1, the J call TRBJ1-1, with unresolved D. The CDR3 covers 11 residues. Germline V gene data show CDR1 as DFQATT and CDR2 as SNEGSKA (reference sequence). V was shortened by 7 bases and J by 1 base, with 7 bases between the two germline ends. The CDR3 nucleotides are TGCAGTGGACGGCAGAACACTGAAGCTTTCTTT. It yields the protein CSGRQNTEAFF.

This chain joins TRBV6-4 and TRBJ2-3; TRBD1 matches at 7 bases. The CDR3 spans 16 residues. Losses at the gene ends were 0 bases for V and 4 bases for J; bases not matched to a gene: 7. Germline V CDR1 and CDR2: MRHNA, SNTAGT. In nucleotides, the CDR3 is TGTGCCAGCAGTGACTCGACAGGGCGTGGGGCAGATACGCAGTATTTT. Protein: CASSDSTGRGADTQYF.

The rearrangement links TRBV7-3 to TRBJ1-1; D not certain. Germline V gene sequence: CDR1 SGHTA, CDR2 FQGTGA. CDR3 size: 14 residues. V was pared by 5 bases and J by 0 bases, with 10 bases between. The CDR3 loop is CASSPDGMNTEAFF. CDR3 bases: TGTGCCAGCAGCCCGGACGGAATGAACACTGAAGCTTTCTTT.

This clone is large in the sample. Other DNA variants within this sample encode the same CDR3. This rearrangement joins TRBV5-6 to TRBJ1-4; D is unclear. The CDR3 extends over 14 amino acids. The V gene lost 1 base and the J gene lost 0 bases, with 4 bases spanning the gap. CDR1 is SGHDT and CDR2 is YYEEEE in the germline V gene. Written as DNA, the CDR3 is TGTGCCAGCAGCTTGATAGCAACTAATGAAAAACTGTTTTTT. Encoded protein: CASSLIATNEKLFF.